The clone carrying this T cell receptor beta chain appeared a few times. This CDR3 spans 15 amino acids. V trimming: 5 bases; J trimming: 4 bases; junction bases outside the gene matches: 6. CDR1 MNHNY and CDR2 SVGAGI come from the germline V gene (reference sequence). This record comes from a study of OX40 agonist ivuxolimab in advanced cancers. Assay: immunoSEQ multiplex PCR; the TCRdb copy retains only in-frame clones and omits some. The sample consists of 65,000 to 75,000 clones, 88% of them appearing once. The sequence was collected from an adult with an advanced solid tumor such as melanoma, head and neck, liver or kidney cancer. The V call is TRBV6-6, the J call TRBJ1-5, with 9 bases that match TRBD1. The sequencing used CD4+ or CD8+ T cells sorted from blood, collected in a trial of the OX40 agonist ivuxolimab. In DNA, the CDR3 is TGTGCCAGCAGTGGAGGGACAGGGTTAAATCAGCCCCAGCATTTT. Protein sequence: CASSGGTGLNQPQHF.